A single sample is the source of the 10 T cell receptor beta chains below, sequenced in a study of cytomegalovirus exposure and HLA in healthy donors. The PCR contained 60 Vbeta and 13 Jbeta primers. Clones were read by immunoSEQ multiplex PCR, and TCRdb kept only the in-frame ones, dropping some. The sample has some 93,000 clones, around a tenth seen once. The material sequenced was PBMCs. These receptors were obtained from a man aged 50 to 59 in good health and CMV-seropositive.

V is TRBV11-3 and J is TRBJ2-3; the match to TRBD1 covers 8 bases. J was trimmed by 4 bases and V by 4 bases; bases with no gene match: 10. Per the germline V gene, CDR1 is SGHNT and CDR2 is YENEEA. The CDR3 sequence is 16 residues long. The CDR3 sequence: CASSSSTDRGADTQYF. CDR3 DNA: TGTGCCAGCAGCTCTTCTACAGACAGGGGAGCAGATACGCAGTATTTT.

Only a few counts were recorded for this clone. The chain combines TRBV5-6 with TRBJ1-5; perhaps TRBD1 as D (5 bases). V lost 0 bases, J lost 6 bases, and 7 bases lay in between. This CDR3 has 13 amino acids. The germline V gene has CDR1 SGHDT and CDR2 YYEEEE. DNA of the CDR3: TGTGCCAGCAGCTTGGCAGGGATTCAGCCCCAGCATTTT. Protein product: CASSLAGIQPQHF.

This rearrangement joins TRBV5-4 to TRBJ2-7, with D maybe TRBD2 (6 bases). With 1 base removed from V and 5 bases from J, the gap between germline ends came to 13 bases. CDR3 length: 14 amino acids. CDR1 is SGHNT and CDR2 is YYREEE in the germline V gene (reference sequence). The CDR3 DNA is TGTGCCAGCAGCTTGCGGGGAGGCCAGAACGAGCAGTACTTC. Protein sequence: CASSLRGGQNEQYF.

The V and J genes are TRBV5-4 and TRBJ2-3; no reliable D call. Germline V gene data show CDR1 as SGHNT and CDR2 as YYREEE (reference sequence). CDR3 length: 14 amino acids. The V end was cut by 1 base, the J end by 2 bases, with 8 bases between. The CDR3 bases are TGTGCCAGCAGCTTGAGGCAGGCCACAGATACGCAGTATTTT. Its translation: CASSLRQATDTQYF.

This clone was observed a handful of times. This rearrangement joins TRBV28 to TRBJ2-1; TRBD1 is a possible D gene (5 bases). This CDR3 is 15 amino acids long. Germline loops: CDR1 MDHEN, CDR2 SYDVKM. Deletions cut 6 bases from V and 1 base from J, with 13 bases between. The DNA of the CDR3 is TGTGCCAGCAGGTCCCAGGGTCGGTCCTACAATGAGCAGTTCTTC. Translating gives CASRSQGRSYNEQFF.

The chain is built from TRBV5-8 and TRBJ2-1; perhaps TRBD2 as D (5 bases). The CDR3 loop spans 15 amino acids. The germline V gene encodes CDR1 SGHTS and CDR2 YDEGEE. V was shortened by 5 bases and J by 2 bases, with 14 bases between the two germline ends. Here the CDR3 DNA reads TGTGCCAGCAGTCCTACTCCCGGGGCCTACAATGAGCAGTTCTTC. It encodes CASSPTPGAYNEQFF. Together with reference TRBV5-8 and TRBJ2-1, the CDR3 gives the full variable domain: EAGVTQSPTHLIKTRGQQATLRCSPISGHTSVYWYQQALGLGLQFLLWYDEGEERNRGNFPPRFSGRQFPNYSSELNVNALELEDSALYLCASSPTPGAYNEQFFGPGTRLTVL.

This clone was recorded a few times. The J gene is TRBJ2-1, the V gene TRBV5-1; TRBD1 agrees at 10 bases. Trimming at V came to 4 bases and at J to 8 bases, leaving 9 bases not matched to a gene. Germline CDR1 SGHRS, CDR2 YFSETQ. The CDR3 spans 15 residues. CDR3 coding DNA: TGCGCCAGCAGCCGGACCGGGACAGGGGTTGATGAGCAGTTCTTC. As protein: CASSRTGTGVDEQFF.

The V and J genes are TRBV29-1 and TRBJ2-2; 10 nucleotides line up with TRBD2. The junction had 4 bases not matched to a gene; V was cut back by 3 bases and J by 3 bases. This CDR3 is 15 amino acids long. Germline CDR1 reads SQVTM; CDR2 reads ANQGSEA. The CDR3 bases are TGCAGCGTTGAGGGGCTAGCGGGAGACACCGGGGAGCTGTTTTTT. Translated, it gives CSVEGLAGDTGELFF.

Points on this clone: This CDR3 is missing its conserved last phenylalanine or tryptophan, likely due to a read error. The limits of the CDR3 on the DNA are not certain, so only TCRdb's listed CDR3 is given. Additional DNA sequences in this sample encode the identical CDR3. The gene calls are TRBV4-1 and TRBJ1-5; the table's D call of TRBD1 was not tested on the DNA. Germline V CDR1 and CDR2: MGHRA, YSYEKL. Both ends counted, the CDR3 spans 17 residues. The CDR3 sequence is CASSPYLWTGYNQPKHL.

The chain joins TRBV25-1 to TRBJ2-1, with 7 bases identical to TRBD1. Germline CDR1 MGHDK, CDR2 SYGVNS. Trimming at V came to 5 bases and at J to 0 bases, leaving 1 base not matched to a gene. The CDR3 spans 14 residues. The CDR3 loop is CASSQGDSYNEQFF. CDR3 nucleotides: TGTGCCAGCAGTCAGGGGGACTCCTACAATGAGCAGTTCTTC.